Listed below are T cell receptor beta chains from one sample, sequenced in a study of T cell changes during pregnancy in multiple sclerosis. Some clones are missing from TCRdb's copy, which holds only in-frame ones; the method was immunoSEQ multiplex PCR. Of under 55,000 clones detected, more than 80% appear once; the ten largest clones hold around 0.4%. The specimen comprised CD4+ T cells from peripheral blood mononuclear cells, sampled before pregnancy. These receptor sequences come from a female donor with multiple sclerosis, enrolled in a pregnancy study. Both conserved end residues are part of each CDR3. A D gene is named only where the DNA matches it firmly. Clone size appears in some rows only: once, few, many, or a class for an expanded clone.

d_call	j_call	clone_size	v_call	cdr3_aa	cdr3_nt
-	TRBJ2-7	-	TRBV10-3	CAISESFGSHEQYF	TGTGCCATCAGTGAGTCTTTTGGGAGCCACGAGCAGTACTTC
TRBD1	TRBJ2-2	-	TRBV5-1	CASSPGQGTRTGELFF	TGCGCCAGCAGCCCGGGACAGGGGACTCGCACCGGGGAGCTGTTTTTT
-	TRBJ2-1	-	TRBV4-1	CASSQKQSNEQFF	TGCGCCAGCAGCCAGAAACAGAGCAATGAGCAGTTCTTC
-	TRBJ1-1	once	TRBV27	CASSLAGQNTEAFF	TGTGCCAGCAGTTTAGCAGGGCAGAACACTGAAGCTTTCTTT
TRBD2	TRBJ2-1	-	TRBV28	CASMGREGRNEQFF	TGTGCCAGCATGGGGCGGGAGGGCCGTAATGAGCAGTTCTTC
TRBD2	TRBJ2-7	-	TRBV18	CASSRSSGRPTYEQYF	TGTGCCAGCTCCCGAAGTAGCGGGAGACCAACCTACGAGCAGTACTTC
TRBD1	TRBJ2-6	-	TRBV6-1	CASRPGGSGANVLTF	TGTGCCAGCAGACCAGGGGGATCTGGGGCCAACGTCCTGACTTTC
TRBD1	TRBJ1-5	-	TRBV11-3	CASSQGTADSNQPQHF	TGTGCCAGCAGCCAAGGGACAGCCGATAGCAATCAGCCCCAGCATTTT
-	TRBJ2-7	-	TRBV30	CAWSPGSPTYEQYF	TGTGCCTGGAGCCCAGGGTCCCCTACCTACGAGCAGTACTTC
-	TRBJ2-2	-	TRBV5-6	CASSLGGPRPGELFF	TGTGCCAGCAGCTTGGGGGGCCCGCGCCCCGGGGAGCTGTTTTTT
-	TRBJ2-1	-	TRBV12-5	CASGPSGEDEQFF	TGTGCTAGTGGTCCGTCGGGGGAGGATGAGCAGTTCTTC
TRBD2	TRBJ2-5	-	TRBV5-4	CASSPREEETQYF	TGTGCCAGCAGCCCGCGGGAGGAAGAGACCCAGTACTTC
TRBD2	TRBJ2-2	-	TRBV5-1	CASRRTSTGELFF	TGCGCCAGCAGGAGGACTAGCACCGGGGAGCTGTTTTTT
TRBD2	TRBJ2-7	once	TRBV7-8	CASRQGLAETYEQYF	TGTGCCAGCAGGCAAGGACTAGCGGAAACCTACGAGCAGTACTTC
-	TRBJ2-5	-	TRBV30	CAWSVQRNHQETQYF	TGTGCCTGGAGTGTACAGAGAAACCACCAAGAGACCCAGTACTTC
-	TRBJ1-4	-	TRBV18	CASSPQGNEKLFF	TGTGCCAGCTCACCCCAGGGAAATGAAAAACTGTTTTTT
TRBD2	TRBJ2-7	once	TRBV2	CASKGLAGHLSEQYF	TGTGCCAGCAAGGGACTAGCGGGACATCTATCCGAGCAGTACTTC
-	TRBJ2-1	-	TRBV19	CASSIGLATYNEQFF	TGTGCCAGTAGTATAGGGCTAGCGACGTACAATGAGCAGTTCTTC
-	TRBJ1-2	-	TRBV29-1	CSVEVRTDNYGYTF	TGCAGCGTTGAAGTTAGGACAGATAACTATGGCTACACCTTC
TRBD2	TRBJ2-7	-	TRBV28	CASSMTSGSYEQYF	TGTGCCAGCAGTATGACTAGCGGGAGTTACGAGCAGTACTTC
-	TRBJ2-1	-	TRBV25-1	CASSPTGNYNEQFF	TGTGCCAGCAGCCCGACAGGAAACTACAATGAGCAGTTCTTC
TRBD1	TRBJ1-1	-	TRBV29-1	CSVVQGKVPEAFF	TGCAGCGTCGTACAGGGGAAGGTCCCTGAAGCTTTCTTT
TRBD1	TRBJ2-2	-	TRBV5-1	CASSPDRGRELLFF	TGCGCCAGCAGCCCGGACAGGGGGAGGGAGTTGCTGTTTTTT
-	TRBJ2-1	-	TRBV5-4	CASSLLTSYNEQFF	TGTGCCAGCAGCTTGTTGACATCCTACAATGAGCAGTTCTTC
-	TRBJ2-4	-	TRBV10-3	CAISDPGLSLAKNIQYF	TGTGCCATCAGTGACCCGGGACTCTCTCTAGCCAAAAACATTCAGTACTTC
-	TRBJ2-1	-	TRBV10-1	CASSERQGTHNEQFF	TGCGCCAGCAGTGAGAGGCAGGGGACCCACAATGAGCAGTTCTTC
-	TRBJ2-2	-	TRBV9	CASSRWRENTGELFF	TGTGCCAGCAGCCGGTGGCGGGAGAACACCGGGGAGCTGTTTTTT
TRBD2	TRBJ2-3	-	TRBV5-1	CASSLVGLAVTDTQYF	TGCGCCAGCAGCTTGGTAGGACTAGCGGTCACAGATACGCAGTATTTT
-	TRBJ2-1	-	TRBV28	CASSLRVAVLSYEQFF	TGTGCCAGCAGTTTAAGAGTAGCGGTCCTTAGTTATGAGCAGTTCTTC
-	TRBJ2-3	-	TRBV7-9	CASSLTGTSTDTQYF	TGTGCCAGCAGCTTGACGGGGACTAGCACAGATACGCAGTATTTT
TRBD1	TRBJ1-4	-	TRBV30	CAWSVQQGAIYEKLFF	TGTGCCTGGAGTGTACAACAGGGGGCGATTTATGAAAAACTGTTTTTT
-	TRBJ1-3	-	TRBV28	CASCRGATGNTIYF	TGTGCCAGCTGTCGTGGGGCTACTGGAAACACCATATATTTT
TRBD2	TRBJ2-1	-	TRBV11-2	CASSSAGAGLAGVVEQFF	TGTGCCAGCAGCTCAGCTGGGGCGGGACTAGCGGGAGTGGTTGAGCAGTTCTTC
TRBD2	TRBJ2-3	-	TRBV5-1	CASSAGTSGGADTQYF	TGCGCCAGCAGCGCCGGGACTAGCGGGGGGGCTGATACGCAGTATTTT
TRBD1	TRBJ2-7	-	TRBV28	CASKGDRGINEQYF	TGTGCCTCGAAGGGGGACAGGGGAATCAACGAGCAGTACTTC
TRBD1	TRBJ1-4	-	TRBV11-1	CASSDGTGGRGEKLFF	TGTGCCAGCAGCGACGGGACAGGGGGCCGGGGTGAAAAACTGTTTTTT
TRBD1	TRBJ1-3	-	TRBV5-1	CASSLEGTGGYGNTIYF	TGCGCCAGCAGCTTGGAGGGGACAGGGGGCTACGGAAACACCATATATTTT
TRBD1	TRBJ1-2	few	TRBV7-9	CASSHGTGTGYGYTF	TGTGCCAGCAGCCACGGGACAGGGACGGGCTATGGCTACACCTTC
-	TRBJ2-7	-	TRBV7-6	CASSLSRDTSYEQYF	TGTGCCAGCAGCTTATCACGGGACACCTCCTACGAGCAGTACTTC
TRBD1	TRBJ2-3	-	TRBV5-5	CASSHRWQGVTDTQYF	TGTGCCAGCAGCCATAGGTGGCAGGGGGTCACAGATACGCAGTATTTT
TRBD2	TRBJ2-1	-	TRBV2	CARTSGSTAEQFF	TGTGCCAGGACTAGCGGGAGCACTGCTGAGCAGTTCTTC
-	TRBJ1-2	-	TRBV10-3	CAISESGTRRGYTF	TGTGCCATCAGTGAGTCGGGCACCAGACGTGGCTACACCTTC
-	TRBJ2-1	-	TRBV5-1	CASSPPVGGRNNEQFF	TGCGCCAGCAGCCCCCCGGTCGGGGGAAGGAACAATGAGCAGTTCTTC
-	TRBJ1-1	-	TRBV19	CASGYGGGTEAFF	TGTGCCAGCGGATACGGGGGAGGGACTGAAGCTTTCTTT
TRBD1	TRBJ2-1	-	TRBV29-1	CSVERTGLSYNEQFF	TGCAGCGTTGAAAGGACAGGGCTATCCTACAATGAGCAGTTCTTC
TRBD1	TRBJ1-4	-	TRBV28	CASSFSGGATNEKLFF	TGTGCCAGCAGTTTTTCAGGGGGAGCAACTAATGAAAAACTGTTTTTT
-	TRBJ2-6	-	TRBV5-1	CASSLTGTPGANVLTF	TGCGCCAGCAGCTTGACAGGGACCCCGGGGGCCAACGTCCTGACTTTC
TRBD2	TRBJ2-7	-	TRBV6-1	CASSEASGSSYEQYF	TGTGCCAGCAGTGAAGCTAGCGGGAGCTCCTACGAGCAGTACTTC
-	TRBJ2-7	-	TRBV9	CASSVSGQVVEQYF	TGTGCCAGCAGCGTTAGCGGACAGGTCGTCGAGCAGTACTTC
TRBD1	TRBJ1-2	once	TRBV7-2	CASSLEGGKGGTF	TGTGCCAGCAGCTTAGAAGGGGGCAAGGGGGGCACCTTC
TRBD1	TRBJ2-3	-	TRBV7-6	CASSSDRGLDTQYF	TGTGCCAGCAGCTCGGACAGGGGGCTAGATACGCAGTATTTT